This TCR beta chain was obtained from a study of response to subunit inactivated influenza vaccine. Study-level findings and limits: That few new T cells are recruited by each seasonal influenza vaccination was the authors' suggestion.

Germline trimming cut 5 bases from V and 4 bases from J; bases unmatched to any gene: 9. This CDR3 is built from 17 residues. Germline V gene lookup returns CDR1 DFQATT and CDR2 SNEGSKA (reference sequence). This clonotype was picked up a small number of times. Its antigen remains unknown. TCRdb independently ran MiXCR on the RT-PCR reads; one entry per CDR3 protein. The sample holds 300,000 to 350,000 distinct CDR3 sequences, roughly 22% seen once. Here the sequenced sample was PBMCs from blood, taken 21 months after vaccination. The V and J genes are TRBV20-1 and TRBJ2-3; the match to TRBD2 covers 16 bases. The receptor comes from a man in his fifties or sixties who received an inactivated influenza vaccine. CDR3 sequence: CSASPGLAGGPPDTQYF. The CDR3 bases are TGCAGTGCTTCACCGGGACTAGCGGGGGGGCCCCCAGATACGCAGTATTTT.